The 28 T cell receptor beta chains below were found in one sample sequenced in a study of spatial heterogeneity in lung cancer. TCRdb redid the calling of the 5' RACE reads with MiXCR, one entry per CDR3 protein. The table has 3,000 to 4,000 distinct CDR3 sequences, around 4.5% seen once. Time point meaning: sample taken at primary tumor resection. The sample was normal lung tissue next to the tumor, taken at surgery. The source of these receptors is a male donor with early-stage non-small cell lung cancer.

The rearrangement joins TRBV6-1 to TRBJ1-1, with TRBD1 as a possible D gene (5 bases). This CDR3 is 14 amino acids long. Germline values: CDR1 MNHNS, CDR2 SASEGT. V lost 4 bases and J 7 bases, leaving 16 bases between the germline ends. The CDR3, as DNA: TGTGCCAGCAGTGCTCTCTGGGGAGGGGATGAAGCTTTCTTT. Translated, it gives CASSALWGGDEAFF.

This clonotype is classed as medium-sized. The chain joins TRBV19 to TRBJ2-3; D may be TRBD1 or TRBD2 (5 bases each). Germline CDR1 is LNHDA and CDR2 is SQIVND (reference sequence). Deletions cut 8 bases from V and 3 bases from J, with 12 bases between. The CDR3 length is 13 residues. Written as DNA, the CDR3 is TGTGCCAGTGAGGGACCCGGGACAGATACGCAGTATTTT. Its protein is CASEGPGTDTQYF.

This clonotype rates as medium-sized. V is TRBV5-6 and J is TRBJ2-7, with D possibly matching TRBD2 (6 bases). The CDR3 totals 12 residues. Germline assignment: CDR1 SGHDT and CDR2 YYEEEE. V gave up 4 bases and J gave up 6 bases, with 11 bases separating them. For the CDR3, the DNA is TGTGCCAGCAGCCGGGAGACCGGCGAGCAGTACTTC. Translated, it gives CASSRETGEQYF. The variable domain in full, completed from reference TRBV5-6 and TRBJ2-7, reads DAGVTQSPTHLIKTRGQQVTLRCSPKSGHDTVSWYQQALGQGPQFIFQYYEEEERQRGNFPDRFSGHQFPNYSSELNVNALLLGDSALYLCASSRETGEQYFGPGTRLTVT.

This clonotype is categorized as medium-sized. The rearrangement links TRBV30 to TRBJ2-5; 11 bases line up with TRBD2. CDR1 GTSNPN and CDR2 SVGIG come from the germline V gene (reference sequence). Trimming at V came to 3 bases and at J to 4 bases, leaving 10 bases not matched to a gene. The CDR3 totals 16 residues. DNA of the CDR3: TGTGCCTGGAGAATCGGGAGGCTAGCGGGAGGAGAGACCCAGTACTTC. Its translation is CAWRIGRLAGGETQYF.

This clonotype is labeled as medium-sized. The DNA of the CDR3 is TGCGCCAGCAGCTTGGATTTAAATGAGCAGTTCTTC. This gives the protein CASSLDLNEQFF. This chain links TRBV5-1 with TRBJ2-1; D gene uncertain. CDR1 is SGHRS, CDR2 YFSETQ, per germline. V was shortened by 0 bases and J by 7 bases, with 5 bases between the two germline ends. This CDR3 comprises 12 residues.

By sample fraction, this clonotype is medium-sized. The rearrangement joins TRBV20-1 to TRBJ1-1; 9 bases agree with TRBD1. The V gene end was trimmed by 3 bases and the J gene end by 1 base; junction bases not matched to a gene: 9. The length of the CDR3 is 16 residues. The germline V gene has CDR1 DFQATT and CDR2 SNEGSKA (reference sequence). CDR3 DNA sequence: TGCAGTGCTAGTGAGCTCGGGACAGGGAAGAACACTGAAGCTTTCTTT. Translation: CSASELGTGKNTEAFF.

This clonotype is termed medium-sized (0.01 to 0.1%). CDR3 nucleotides: TGTGCCAGCAGTTTCAGGGGGCACTCTGGGGCCAACGTCCTGACTTTC. As protein: CASSFRGHSGANVLTF. J is TRBJ2-6 and V is TRBV28; 8 bases are a match to TRBD1. Germline V CDR1 and CDR2: MDHEN, SYDVKM. J was trimmed by 0 bases and V by 3 bases; bases with no gene match: 1. CDR3 length: 16 residues.

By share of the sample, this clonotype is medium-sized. The CDR3 DNA follows: TGTGCCAGCTGCGGTAGCGGGGGGAACACCGGGGAGCTGTTTTTT. Translating gives CASCGSGGNTGELFF. The chain links TRBV6-5 to TRBJ2-2; 9 bases line up with TRBD2. Germline lookup yields CDR1 MNHEY and CDR2 SVGAGI. V lost 8 bases, J lost 1 base, and 5 bases stayed unmatched. CDR3 length: 15 residues.

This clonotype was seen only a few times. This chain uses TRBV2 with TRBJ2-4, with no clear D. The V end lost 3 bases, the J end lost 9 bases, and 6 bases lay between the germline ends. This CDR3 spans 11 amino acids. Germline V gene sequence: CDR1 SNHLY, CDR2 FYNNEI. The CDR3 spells CASSELVIQYF. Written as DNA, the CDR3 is TGTGCCAGCAGTGAGCTAGTCATTCAGTACTTC.

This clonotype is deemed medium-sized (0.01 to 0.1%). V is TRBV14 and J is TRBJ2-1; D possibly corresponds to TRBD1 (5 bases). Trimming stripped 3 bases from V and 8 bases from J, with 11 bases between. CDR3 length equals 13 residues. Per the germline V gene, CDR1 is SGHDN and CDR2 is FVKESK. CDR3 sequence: CASSQGRMHEQFF. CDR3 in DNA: TGTGCCAGCAGCCAGGGGCGAATGCATGAGCAGTTCTTC.

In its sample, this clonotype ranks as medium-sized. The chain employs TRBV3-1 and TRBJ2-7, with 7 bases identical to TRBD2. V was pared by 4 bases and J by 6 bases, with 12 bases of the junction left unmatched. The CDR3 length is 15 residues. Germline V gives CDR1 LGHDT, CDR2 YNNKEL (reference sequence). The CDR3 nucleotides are TGTGCCAGCAGCCTCCTGACTAGCCTTCCCGGCGAGCAGTACTTC. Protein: CASSLLTSLPGEQYF.

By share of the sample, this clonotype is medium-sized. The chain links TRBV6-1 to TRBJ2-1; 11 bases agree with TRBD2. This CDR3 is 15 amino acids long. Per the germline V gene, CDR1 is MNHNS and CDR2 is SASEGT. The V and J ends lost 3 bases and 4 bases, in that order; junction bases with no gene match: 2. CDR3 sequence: CASSDVAGGYNEQFF. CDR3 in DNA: TGTGCCAGCAGTGACGTAGCGGGAGGGTACAATGAGCAGTTCTTC.

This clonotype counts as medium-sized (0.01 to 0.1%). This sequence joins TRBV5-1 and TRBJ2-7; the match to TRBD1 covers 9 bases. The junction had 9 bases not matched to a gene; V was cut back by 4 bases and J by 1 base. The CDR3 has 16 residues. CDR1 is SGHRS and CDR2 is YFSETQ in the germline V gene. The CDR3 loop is CASSGTDRGGSYEQYF. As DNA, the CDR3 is TGCGCCAGCAGCGGGACGGACAGGGGAGGGTCCTACGAGCAGTACTTC.

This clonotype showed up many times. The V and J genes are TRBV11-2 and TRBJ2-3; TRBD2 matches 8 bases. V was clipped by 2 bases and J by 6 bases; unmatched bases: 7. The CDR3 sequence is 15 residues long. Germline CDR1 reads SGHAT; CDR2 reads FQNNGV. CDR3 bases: TGTGCCAGCAGCTTACGCGGGGGGCCAGGTGATACGCAGTATTTT. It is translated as CASSLRGGPGDTQYF.

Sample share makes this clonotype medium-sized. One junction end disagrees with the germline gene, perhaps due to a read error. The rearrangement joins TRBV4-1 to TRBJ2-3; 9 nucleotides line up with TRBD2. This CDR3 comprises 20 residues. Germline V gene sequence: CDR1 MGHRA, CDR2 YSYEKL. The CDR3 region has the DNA TGCGCCAGCAGCGAAGAGACGTTCGGGACTAGCCGCATAAGCACAGATACGCAGTATTTT. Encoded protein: CASSEETFGTSRISTDTQYF.

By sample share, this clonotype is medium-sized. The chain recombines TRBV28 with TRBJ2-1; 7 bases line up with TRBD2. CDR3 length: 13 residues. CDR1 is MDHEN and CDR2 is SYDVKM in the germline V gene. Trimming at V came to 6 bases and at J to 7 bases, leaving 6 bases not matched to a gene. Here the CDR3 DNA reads TGTGCCAGCAGAAAACCGGGGGGTAATGAGCAGTTCTTC. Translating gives CASRKPGGNEQFF.

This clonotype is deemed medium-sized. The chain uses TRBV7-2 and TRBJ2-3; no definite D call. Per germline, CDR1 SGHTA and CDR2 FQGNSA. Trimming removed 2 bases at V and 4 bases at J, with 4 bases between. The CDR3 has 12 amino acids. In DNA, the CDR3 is TGTGCCAGCAGCTTAAGTGCAGATACGCAGTATTTT. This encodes CASSLSADTQYF.

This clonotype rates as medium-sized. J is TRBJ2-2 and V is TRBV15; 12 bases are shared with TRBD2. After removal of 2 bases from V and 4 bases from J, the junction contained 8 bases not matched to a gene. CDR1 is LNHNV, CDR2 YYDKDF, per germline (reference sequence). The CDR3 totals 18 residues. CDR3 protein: CATSRPLAGGPGTGELFF. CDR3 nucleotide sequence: TGTGCCACCAGCAGACCTCTAGCGGGAGGGCCCGGCACCGGGGAGCTGTTTTTT.

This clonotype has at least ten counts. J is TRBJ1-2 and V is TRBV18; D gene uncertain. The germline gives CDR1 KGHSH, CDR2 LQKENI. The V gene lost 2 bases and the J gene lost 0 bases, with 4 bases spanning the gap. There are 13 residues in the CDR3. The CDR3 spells CASSPWTNYGYTF. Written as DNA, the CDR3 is TGTGCCAGCTCACCATGGACTAACTATGGCTACACCTTC.

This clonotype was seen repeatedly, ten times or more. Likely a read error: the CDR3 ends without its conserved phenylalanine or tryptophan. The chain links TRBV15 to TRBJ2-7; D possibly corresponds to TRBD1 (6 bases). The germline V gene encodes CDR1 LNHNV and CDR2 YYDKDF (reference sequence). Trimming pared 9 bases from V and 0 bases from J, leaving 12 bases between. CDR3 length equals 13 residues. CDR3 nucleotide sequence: TGTGCCACGACACAGGGCAACTCCTACGAGCAGTACTCC. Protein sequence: CATTQGNSYEQYS.

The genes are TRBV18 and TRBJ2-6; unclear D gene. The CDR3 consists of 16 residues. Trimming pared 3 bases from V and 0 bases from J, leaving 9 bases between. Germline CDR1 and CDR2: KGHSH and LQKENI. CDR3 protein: CASSPMVASGANVLTF. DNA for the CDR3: TGTGCCAGCTCACCGATGGTAGCCTCTGGGGCCAACGTCCTGACTTTC.

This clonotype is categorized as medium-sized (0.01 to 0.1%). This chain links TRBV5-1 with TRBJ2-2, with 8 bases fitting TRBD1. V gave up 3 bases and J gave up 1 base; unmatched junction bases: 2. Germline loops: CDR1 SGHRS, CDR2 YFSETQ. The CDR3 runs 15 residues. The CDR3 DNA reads TGCGCCAGCAGCTCCGGGACAGGGAACACCGGGGAGCTGTTTTTT. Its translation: CASSSGTGNTGELFF.

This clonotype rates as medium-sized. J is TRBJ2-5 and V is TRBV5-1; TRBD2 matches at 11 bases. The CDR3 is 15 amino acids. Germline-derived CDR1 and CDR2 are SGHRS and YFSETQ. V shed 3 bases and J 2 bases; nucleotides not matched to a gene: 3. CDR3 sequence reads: CASSSLAGGQETQYF. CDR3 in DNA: TGCGCCAGCAGCTCCCTAGCGGGGGGACAAGAGACCCAGTACTTC.

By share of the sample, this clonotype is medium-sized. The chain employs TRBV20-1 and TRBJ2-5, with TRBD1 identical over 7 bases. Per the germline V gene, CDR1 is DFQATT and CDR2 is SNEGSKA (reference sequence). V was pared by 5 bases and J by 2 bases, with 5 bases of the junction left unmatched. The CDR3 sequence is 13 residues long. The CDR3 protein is CSASKGAQETQYF. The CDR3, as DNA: TGCAGTGCTTCAAAGGGGGCTCAAGAGACCCAGTACTTC.

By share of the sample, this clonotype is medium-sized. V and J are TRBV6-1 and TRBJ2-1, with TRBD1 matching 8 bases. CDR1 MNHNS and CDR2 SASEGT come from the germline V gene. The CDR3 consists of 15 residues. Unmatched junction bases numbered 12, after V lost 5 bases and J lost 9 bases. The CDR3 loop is CASSPGSGGLGEQFF. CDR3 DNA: TGTGCCAGCAGTCCCGGATCAGGGGGCCTTGGTGAGCAGTTCTTC.

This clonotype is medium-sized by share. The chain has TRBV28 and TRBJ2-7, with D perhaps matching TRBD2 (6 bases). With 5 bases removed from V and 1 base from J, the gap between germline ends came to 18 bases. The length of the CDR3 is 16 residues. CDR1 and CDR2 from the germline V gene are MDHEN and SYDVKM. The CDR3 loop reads CASSPRSGGFSYEQYF. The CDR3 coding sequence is TGTGCCAGCAGTCCCCGGAGTGGAGGGTTTTCCTACGAGCAGTACTTC.

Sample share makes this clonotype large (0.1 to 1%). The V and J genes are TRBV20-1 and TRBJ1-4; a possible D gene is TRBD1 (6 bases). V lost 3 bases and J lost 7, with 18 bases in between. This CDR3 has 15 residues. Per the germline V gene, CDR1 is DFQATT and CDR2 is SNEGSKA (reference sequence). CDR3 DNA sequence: TGCAGTGCTAGCGGGGGGGCCACGGCTAGTGAAAAACTGTTTTTT. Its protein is CSASGGATASEKLFF.

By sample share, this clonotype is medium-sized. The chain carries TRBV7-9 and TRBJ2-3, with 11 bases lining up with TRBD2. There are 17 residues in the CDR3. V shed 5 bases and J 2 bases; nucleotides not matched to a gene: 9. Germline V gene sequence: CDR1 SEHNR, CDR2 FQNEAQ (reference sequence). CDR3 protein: CASSLGLAALVTDTQYF. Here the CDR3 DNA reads TGTGCCAGCAGCCTGGGACTAGCGGCCCTTGTCACAGATACGCAGTATTTT.